The subject of this entry is one T cell receptor beta chain. Its antigen remains unknown. Profiled with immunoSEQ multiplex PCR; TCRdb holds only in-frame clones, not every one. The data show 90,000 to 110,000 clones, with about 88% seen just once and over 15% held by the top ten. These data come from a study of T cell responses to AZD1222 COVID-19 vaccine. Looking at the study overall: Pooling of second doses given at about 4 or about 12 weeks was done.

The CDR3 totals 14 residues. From germline, CDR1 is MNHNY and CDR2 SVGAGI (reference sequence). V was trimmed by 2 bases and J by 2 bases, leaving 10 bases between them. Findings and caveats of the study: The sample set comprised mostly white British donors with more females, and clonal diversity was possibly underestimated. At study baseline, merely five or six AZD1222 recipients were seropositive. There were vaccine-associated CD4 TCRs across spike, dominant at 160-218 and 743-854.

The chain combines TRBV6-6 with TRBJ2-7; D unresolved. The source was peripheral blood, collected on day 0 of AZD1222 vaccination. This receptor was taken from an adult in good health. The CDR3 coding sequence is TGTGCCAGCAGTTACCCAGGCGGAGCCTACGAGCAGTACTTC. Residues: CASSYPGGAYEQYF.